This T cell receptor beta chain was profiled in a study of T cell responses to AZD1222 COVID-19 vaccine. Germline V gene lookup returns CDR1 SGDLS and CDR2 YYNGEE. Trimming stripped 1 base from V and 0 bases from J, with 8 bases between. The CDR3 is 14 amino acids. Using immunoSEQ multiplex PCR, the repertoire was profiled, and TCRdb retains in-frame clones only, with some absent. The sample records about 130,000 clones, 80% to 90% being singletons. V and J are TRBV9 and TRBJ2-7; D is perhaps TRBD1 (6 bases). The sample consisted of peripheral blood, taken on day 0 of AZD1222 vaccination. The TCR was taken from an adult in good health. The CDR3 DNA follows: TGTGCCAGCAGCGTAACGACAGGCTCCTACGAGCAGTACTTC. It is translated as CASSVTTGSYEQYF. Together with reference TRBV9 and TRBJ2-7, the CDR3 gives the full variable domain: DSGVTQTPKHLITATGQRVTLRCSPRSGDLSVYWYQQSLDQGLQFLIQYYNGEERAKGNILERFSAQQFPDLHSELNLSSLELGDSALYFCASSVTTGSYEQYFGPGTRLTVT.